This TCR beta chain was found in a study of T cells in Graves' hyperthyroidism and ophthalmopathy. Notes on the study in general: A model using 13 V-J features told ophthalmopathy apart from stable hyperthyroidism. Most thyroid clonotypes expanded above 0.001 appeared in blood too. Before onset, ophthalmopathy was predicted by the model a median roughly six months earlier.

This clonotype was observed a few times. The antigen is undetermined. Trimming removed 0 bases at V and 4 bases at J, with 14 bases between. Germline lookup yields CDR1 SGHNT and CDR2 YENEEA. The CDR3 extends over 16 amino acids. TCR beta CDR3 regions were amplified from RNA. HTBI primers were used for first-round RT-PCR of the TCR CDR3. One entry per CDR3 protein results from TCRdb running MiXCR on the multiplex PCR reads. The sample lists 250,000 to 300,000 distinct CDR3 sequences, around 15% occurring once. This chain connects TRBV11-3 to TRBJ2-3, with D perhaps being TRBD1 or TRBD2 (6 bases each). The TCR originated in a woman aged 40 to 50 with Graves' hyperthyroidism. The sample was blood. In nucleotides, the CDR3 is TGTGCCAGCAGCTTAGATGGGGGGCAGAACGCAGATACGCAGTATTTT. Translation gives CASSLDGGQNADTQYF.